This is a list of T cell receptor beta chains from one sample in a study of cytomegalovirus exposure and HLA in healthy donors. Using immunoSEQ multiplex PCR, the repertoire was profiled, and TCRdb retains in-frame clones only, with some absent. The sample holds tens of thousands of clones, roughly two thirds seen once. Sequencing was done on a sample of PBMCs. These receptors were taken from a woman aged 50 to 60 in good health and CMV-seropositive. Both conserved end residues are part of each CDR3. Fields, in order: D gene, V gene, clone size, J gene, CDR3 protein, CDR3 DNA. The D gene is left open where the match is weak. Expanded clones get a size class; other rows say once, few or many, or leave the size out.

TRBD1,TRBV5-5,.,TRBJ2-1,CASSFWDRNNEQFF,TGTGCCAGCAGCTTCTGGGACAGAAACAATGAGCAGTTCTTC
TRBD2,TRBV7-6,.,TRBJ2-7,CASSLAGVDGNEQYF,TGTGCCAGCAGCCTCGCGGGGGTCGACGGGAACGAGCAGTACTTC
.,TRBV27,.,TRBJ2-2,CASSFFGGEDGELFF,TGTGCCAGCAGTTTCTTTGGGGGCGAAGACGGGGAGCTGTTTTTT
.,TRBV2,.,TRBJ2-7,CASSAPGRTSSYEQYF,TGTGCCAGCAGCGCCCCCGGGCGGACATCCTCCTACGAGCAGTACTTC
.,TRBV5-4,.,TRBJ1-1,CASTTRELSTEAFF,TGTGCCAGCACCACCAGGGAATTGAGCACTGAAGCTTTCTTT
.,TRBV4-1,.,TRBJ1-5,CASSQDQRTRGPQHF,TGCGCCAGCAGCCAAGATCAGAGGACCCGGGGGCCCCAGCATTTT
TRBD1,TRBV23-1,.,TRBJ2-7,CASTADRGLDEQYF,TGCGCCAGCACTGCCGACAGGGGGCTGGACGAGCAGTACTTC
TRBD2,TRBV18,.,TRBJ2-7,CASSPTSREGYEQYF,TGTGCCAGCTCACCAACCTCGCGGGAGGGCTACGAGCAGTACTTC
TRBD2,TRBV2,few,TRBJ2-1,CASSLKPGLSNDEQFF,TGTGCCAGCAGTTTAAAACCGGGACTATCCAATGATGAGCAGTTCTTC
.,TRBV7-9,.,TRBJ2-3,CASSRDTTDTQYF,TGTGCCAGCAGCCGGGACACCACAGATACGCAGTATTTT
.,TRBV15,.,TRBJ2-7,CATSREPGTYPYEQYF,TGTGCCACCAGCAGAGAGCCCGGGACATACCCTTACGAGCAGTACTTC
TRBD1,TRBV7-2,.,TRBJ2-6,CASSYRTGGSGANVLTF,TGTGCCAGCAGCTACCGGACAGGGGGCTCTGGGGCCAACGTCCTGACTTTC
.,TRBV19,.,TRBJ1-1,CASTSWGGMNTEAFF,TGTGCCAGTACCTCGTGGGGGGGGATGAACACTGAAGCTTTCTTT
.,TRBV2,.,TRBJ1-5,CASRRDSNQPQHF,TGTGCCAGCAGGAGAGATAGCAATCAGCCCCAGCATTTT
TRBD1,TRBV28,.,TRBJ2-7,CASSLPGQGSTRAIEQYF,TGTGCCAGCAGTTTACCGGGACAGGGGAGCACCCGGGCGATCGAGCAGTACTTC
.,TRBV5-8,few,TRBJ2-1,CASSLLLYDEQFF,TGTGCCAGCAGCTTGCTCCTATACGATGAGCAGTTCTTC
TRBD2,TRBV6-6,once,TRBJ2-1,CASSQGTSNYNEQFF,TGTGCCAGCAGCCAAGGGACTAGCAACTACAATGAGCAGTTCTTC
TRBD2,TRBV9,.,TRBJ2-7,CASSVDSGRIQEQYF,TGTGCCAGCAGCGTCGATAGCGGGAGGATACAGGAGCAGTACTTC
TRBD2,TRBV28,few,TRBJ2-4,CASTLGGFGKNIQYF,TGTGCCAGCACCTTGGGGGGGTTCGGCAAAAACATTCAGTACTTC
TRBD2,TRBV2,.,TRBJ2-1,CASTMGLAFNEQFF,TGTGCCAGCACTATGGGACTAGCGTTCAATGAGCAGTTCTTC
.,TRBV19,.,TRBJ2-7,CASSFRSEQYF,TGTGCCAGTTCCTTTCGGTCCGAGCAGTACTTC
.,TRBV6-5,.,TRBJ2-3,CASSSGSTDTQYF,TGTGCCAGCAGTTCAGGGAGCACAGATACGCAGTATTTT
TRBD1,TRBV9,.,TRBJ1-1,CASSGWDRGADTEAFF,TGTGCCAGCAGCGGATGGGACAGGGGCGCAGACACTGAAGCTTTCTTT
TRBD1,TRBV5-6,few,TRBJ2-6,CASSLTGVPFGGANVLTF,TGTGCCAGCAGCCTAACAGGGGTTCCTTTTGGTGGGGCCAACGTCCTGACTTTC
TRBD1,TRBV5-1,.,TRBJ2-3,CASSLVRQGSGTDTQYF,TGCGCCAGCAGCTTGGTTAGACAGGGTAGTGGCACAGATACGCAGTATTTT
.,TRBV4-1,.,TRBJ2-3,CASSQEGLQSTDTQYF,TGCGCCAGCAGCCAAGAGGGGCTCCAGTCCACAGATACGCAGTATTTT
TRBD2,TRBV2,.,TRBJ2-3,CASSLGLAGNTDTQYF,TGTGCCAGCAGTCTGGGGCTAGCGGGAAACACAGATACGCAGTATTTT
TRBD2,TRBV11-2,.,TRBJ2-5,CASSFGGRMETQYF,TGTGCCAGCAGCTTTGGCGGGAGGATGGAGACCCAGTACTTC
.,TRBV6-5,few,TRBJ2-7,CASSAGQPPYEQYF,TGTGCCAGCAGTGCGGGACAGCCTCCCTACGAGCAGTACTTC
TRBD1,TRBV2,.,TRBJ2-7,CAGNYQGVGSEQYF,TGTGCCGGCAATTATCAGGGGGTAGGGTCCGAGCAGTACTTC
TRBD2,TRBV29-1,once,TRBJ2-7,CSVGLAGTYEQYF,TGCAGCGTTGGATTAGCGGGAACCTACGAGCAGTACTTC
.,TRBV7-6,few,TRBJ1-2,CASSPGGGGYTF,TGTGCCAGCAGTCCCGGGGGGGGTGGCTACACCTTC
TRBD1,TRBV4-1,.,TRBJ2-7,CASSPGGAAWEQYF,TGCGCCAGCAGCCCAGGGGGAGCCGCCTGGGAGCAGTACTTC
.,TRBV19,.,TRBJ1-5,CASSIDLAGQPQHF,TGTGCCAGTAGTATAGATCTGGCAGGCCAGCCCCAGCATTTT
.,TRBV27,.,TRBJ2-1,CASSLLVEVTNEQFF,TGTGCCAGCAGTTTATTGGTGGAGGTCACTAATGAGCAGTTCTTC
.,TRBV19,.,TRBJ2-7,CASRGGAEQYF,TGTGCCAGTCGAGGAGGGGCCGAGCAGTACTTC
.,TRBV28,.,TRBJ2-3,CASSLVVAGVVTDTQYF,TGTGCCAGCAGTTTGGTTGTGGCAGGGGTAGTCACAGATACGCAGTATTTT
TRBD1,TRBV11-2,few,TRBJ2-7,CASSLVGQGAYEQYF,TGTGCCAGCAGCTTAGTCGGACAGGGGGCGTACGAGCAGTACTTC
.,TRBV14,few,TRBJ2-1,CASSRRSSYNEQFF,TGTGCCAGTTCGAGGCGGAGCTCCTACAATGAGCAGTTCTTC
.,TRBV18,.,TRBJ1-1,CASSRTDLNTEAFF,TGTGCCAGCTCGCGGACAGATCTTAACACTGAAGCTTTCTTT
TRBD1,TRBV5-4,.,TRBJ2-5,CASSHSGGTQETQYF,TGTGCCAGCAGCCATTCAGGGGGCACTCAAGAGACCCAGTACTTC
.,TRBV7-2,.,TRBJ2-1,CASSLVGDNYNEQFF,TGTGCCAGCAGCTTAGTAGGGGACAACTACAATGAGCAGTTCTTC
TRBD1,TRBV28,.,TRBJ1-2,CASSTGGVLGYTF,TGTGCCAGCAGTACAGGGGGCGTCTTGGGCTACACCTTC
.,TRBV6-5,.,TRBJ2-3,CASSYGGLAGADTQYF,TGTGCCAGCAGTTACGGAGGACTGGCAGGGGCAGATACGCAGTATTTT